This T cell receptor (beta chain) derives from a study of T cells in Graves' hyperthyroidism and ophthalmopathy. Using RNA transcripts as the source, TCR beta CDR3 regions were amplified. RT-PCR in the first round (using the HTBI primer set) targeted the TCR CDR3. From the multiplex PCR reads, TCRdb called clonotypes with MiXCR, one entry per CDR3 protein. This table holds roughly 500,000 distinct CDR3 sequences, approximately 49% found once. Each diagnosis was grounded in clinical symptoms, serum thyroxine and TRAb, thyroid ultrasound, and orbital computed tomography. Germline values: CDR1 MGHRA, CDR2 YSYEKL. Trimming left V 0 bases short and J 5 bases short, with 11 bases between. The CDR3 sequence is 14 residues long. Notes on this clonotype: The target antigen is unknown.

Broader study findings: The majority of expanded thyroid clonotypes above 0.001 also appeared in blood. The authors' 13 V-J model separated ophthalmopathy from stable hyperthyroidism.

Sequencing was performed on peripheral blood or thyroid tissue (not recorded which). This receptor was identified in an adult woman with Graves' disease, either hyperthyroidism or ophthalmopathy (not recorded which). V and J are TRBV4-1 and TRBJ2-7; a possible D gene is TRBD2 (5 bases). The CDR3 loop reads CASSQDVEGNEQYF. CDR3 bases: TGCGCCAGCAGCCAAGATGTCGAGGGAAACGAGCAGTACTTC.